Listed below are T cell receptor beta chains from one sample, sequenced in a study of neurological immune-mediated disorders. Each CDR3 protein is one row after TCRdb ran MiXCR on the 5' RACE reads. This table holds roughly 30,000 distinct CDR3 sequences, 5% to 7.5% found once. The sequenced material came from PBMCs. The source is a woman aged 45-60 years in good health. The CDR3 runs from the conserved cysteine through the conserved F or W. Each record gives: V gene, CDR3 length, D gene, J gene, CDR3 protein. The D gene is left open where the match is weak.

V: TRBV6-2/TRBV6-3
length: 13
D: -
J: TRBJ2-7
CDR3: CASSYEKGYEQYF

V: TRBV28
length: 14
D: TRBD2
J: TRBJ2-7
CDR3: CASRPGRAFSEQYF

V: TRBV6-2/TRBV6-3
length: 13
D: -
J: TRBJ2-2
CDR3: CASSPTSRGELFF

V: TRBV15
length: 16
D: -
J: TRBJ2-7
CDR3: CATSRVLSERRREQYF

V: TRBV6-5
length: 17
D: TRBD2
J: TRBJ2-5
CDR3: CASRPELGGRNQETQYF

V: TRBV20-1
length: 14
D: TRBD2
J: TRBJ2-7
CDR3: CSARIAGVSSEQYF

V: TRBV12-3/TRBV12-4
length: 13
D: -
J: TRBJ1-6
CDR3: CASRGSGDSPLHF

V: TRBV9
length: 15
D: TRBD2
J: TRBJ2-1
CDR3: CASSAIAGPYNEQFF

V: TRBV6-1
length: 14
D: -
J: TRBJ2-2
CDR3: CASGRDPHTGELFF

V: TRBV5-1
length: 14
D: -
J: TRBJ2-3
CDR3: CASSGLRNTDTQYF

V: TRBV12-3/TRBV12-4
length: 14
D: TRBD1
J: TRBJ2-2
CDR3: CASRQGVNTGELFF

V: TRBV5-1
length: 12
D: -
J: TRBJ2-7
CDR3: CASSPTGNEQYF

V: TRBV12-3/TRBV12-4
length: 15
D: -
J: TRBJ2-7
CDR3: CASSLWGTASYEQYF

V: TRBV27
length: 12
D: -
J: TRBJ2-1
CDR3: CASSLFGNEQFF

V: TRBV20-1
length: 15
D: TRBD2
J: TRBJ2-7
CDR3: CSAQKALAGNDEQYF

V: TRBV20-1
length: 14
D: TRBD2
J: TRBJ2-7
CDR3: CSARKAGVTYEQYF

V: TRBV5-1
length: 14
D: -
J: TRBJ2-6
CDR3: CASSLGSGANVLTF

V: TRBV18
length: 14
D: TRBD1
J: TRBJ1-6
CDR3: CASSPDRGMSPLHF

V: TRBV20-1
length: 15
D: TRBD2
J: TRBJ2-1
CDR3: CSARDPGGRAREQFF

V: TRBV9
length: 14
D: TRBD2
J: TRBJ2-2
CDR3: CASSADGEGGELFF

V: TRBV5-1
length: 16
D: -
J: TRBJ2-7
CDR3: CASSSRSGDRIYEQYF

V: TRBV7-3
length: 19
D: -
J: TRBJ2-6
CDR3: CASSLTPRSGSSGANVLTF

V: TRBV20-1
length: 14
D: -
J: TRBJ1-2
CDR3: CSARDHGVPYGYTF

V: TRBV29-1
length: 15
D: TRBD1
J: TRBJ1-4
CDR3: CSVDVMGQGSEKLFF

V: TRBV5-1
length: 15
D: TRBD1
J: TRBJ2-3
CDR3: CASSFQGASTDTQYF

V: TRBV6-4
length: 17
D: TRBD2
J: TRBJ2-3
CDR3: CASSDTPLAGGTDTQYF

V: TRBV20-1
length: 13
D: -
J: TRBJ2-7
CDR3: CSARDTSSYEQYF

V: TRBV20-1
length: 15
D: -
J: TRBJ2-3
CDR3: CSARDFGGRADTQYF

V: TRBV5-1
length: 14
D: -
J: TRBJ2-1
CDR3: CASSSGTTANEQFF

V: TRBV5-1
length: 13
D: -
J: TRBJ1-5
CDR3: CASSLGPREPQHF

V: TRBV2
length: 13
D: -
J: TRBJ2-4
CDR3: CASSEHSSGGLYF

V: TRBV20-1
length: 17
D: -
J: TRBJ1-2
CDR3: CSAREIRGGISNYGYTF

V: TRBV20-1
length: 21
D: TRBD2
J: TRBJ2-1
CDR3: CSPTTPGERTSGPSSYNEQFF

V: TRBV12-5
length: 15
D: -
J: TRBJ2-7
CDR3: CASGLGTTAADEQYF

V: TRBV29-1
length: 12
D: -
J: TRBJ1-2
CDR3: CSAGQGNYGYTF

V: TRBV20-1
length: 14
D: -
J: TRBJ2-7
CDR3: CSARDRASGYEQYF

V: TRBV12-3/TRBV12-4
length: 11
D: -
J: TRBJ1-1
CDR3: CASRGPSGAFF

V: TRBV7-2
length: 11
D: -
J: TRBJ2-1
CDR3: CASSTTPEQFF

V: TRBV28
length: 16
D: TRBD1
J: TRBJ2-7
CDR3: CASSSPGQGAGYEQYF

V: TRBV6-6
length: 16
D: -
J: TRBJ1-6
CDR3: CASRLRQALQQSPLHF

V: TRBV12-3/TRBV12-4
length: 14
D: TRBD1
J: TRBJ1-6
CDR3: CASSSGTGVITLHF

V: TRBV4-1
length: 15
D: -
J: TRBJ2-2
CDR3: CASSQVNRMTGELFF

V: TRBV5-5
length: 14
D: -
J: TRBJ1-1
CDR3: CASSSLSMNTEAFF

V: TRBV10-2
length: 15
D: TRBD2
J: TRBJ2-2
CDR3: CASSGAGGDTGELFF

V: TRBV28
length: 17
D: -
J: TRBJ2-1
CDR3: CASISRTVRPSYNEQFF

V: TRBV29-1
length: 13
D: TRBD2
J: TRBJ2-5
CDR3: CSVPTSGGETQYF

V: TRBV18
length: 15
D: TRBD1
J: TRBJ2-4
CDR3: CASSPRDRVQNIQYF

V: TRBV20-1
length: 12
D: -
J: TRBJ2-7
CDR3: CSARGLTYEQYF

V: TRBV20-1
length: 15
D: TRBD2
J: TRBJ2-7
CDR3: CSARRTSGTSYEQYF